This TCR beta chain originates from a study of Ad26.COV2.S vaccination and SARS-CoV-2 variants. The sample's treatment: 15 to 20 received Ad26.COV2.S at low or high dose, single or two shots; about 5 received placebo; per-sample allocation not given. Sampling was done on day 63 after the first vaccine or placebo injection. Profiled with immunoSEQ multiplex PCR; TCRdb holds only in-frame clones, not every one. The table lists roughly 700,000 clones, roughly nine tenths of them singletons. The CDR3 has 14 amino acids. Trimming stripped 6 bases from V and 0 bases from J, with 12 bases between. Germline CDR1 MNHNY, CDR2 SVGAGI (reference sequence).

The source material was peripheral blood, sampled in a trial of Ad26.COV2.S vaccine versus placebo. This sequence originates from a person aged 18-60 years who received the Ad26.COV2.S COVID-19 vaccine or a placebo. This chain uses TRBV6-6 with TRBJ2-7; D possibly uses TRBD1 or TRBD2 (5 bases each). The CDR3 DNA follows: TGTGCCAGCAGCCACGGGGCAGTCTCCTACGAGCAGTACTTC. This encodes CASSHGAVSYEQYF.